This TCR beta chain was obtained from a study of T-cell memory formation after mild COVID-19. As regards this clonotype: Its antigen is undetermined.

The study's findings and limits: Mainly in CM and EM were contracting CD4+ clones; CD8+ were in EMRA.

Per the germline V gene, CDR1 is KGHSH and CDR2 is LQKENI. The CDR3 consists of 15 residues. Trimming stripped 1 base from V and 7 bases from J, with 14 bases between. TCRdb used MiXCR to reprocess the 5' RACE reads, holding one entry per CDR3 protein. The top ten hold roughly a fifth of the sample, which has around 300,000 distinct CDR3 sequences, approximately 12% seen once. This receptor was obtained from a man aged 18 to 35 who had mild COVID-19 (a few samples of this study predate the infection). Cell type and time point are not known. Sequences were obtained from PBMCs or a T cell subset sorted from them (not recorded which). The gene calls are TRBV18 and TRBJ1-5; possible D gene TRBD1, 5 bases. CDR3 sequence reads: CASSPLDGGGQPQHF. CDR3 DNA sequence: TGTGCCAGCTCACCACTGGACGGGGGGGGACAGCCCCAGCATTTT. Variable domain in full (rest from reference TRBV18 and TRBJ1-5): NAGVMQNPRHLVRRRGQEARLRCSPMKGHSHVYWYRQLPEEGLKFMVYLQKENIIDESGMPKERFSAEFPKEGPSILRIQQVVRGDSAAYFCASSPLDGGGQPQHFGDGTRLSIL.